This T cell receptor beta chain was obtained from a study of shared clonotypes between healthy human individuals (TCRdb year 2020). At the level of the whole study: The cohort comprised a couple of women and a few men aged 18 to 49 years. For each donor, CD4 naive and CD4 memory were each given three plates, CD8 naive was given two plates, and CD8 memory was given one plate. The study deeply sequenced blood TCR repertoires of five healthy adults to estimate repertoire size and the extent of clonotype sharing between individuals. To increase sequencing depth and limit assay-specific biases, different laboratories used diverse techniques to prepare libraries and sequence TCR repertoires. Per donor, leukapheresis produced somewhere between about 0.94 and 10 billion PBMCs.

This clone is a singleton in its sample. Its antigen specificity is not known. Nothing much larger sits one base from this clone, and base qualities are not available. The donors were healthy, HIV-negative adults with no recently reported acute infections or vaccinations. All donors were Caucasian adults living in Nashville, Tennessee, USA. CD4+ T cells were enriched through magnetic negative selection, after which naive cells were positively selected on CD45RA and the remaining negative fraction served as the memory subset. Blood was obtained by leukapheresis, after which PBMCs were separated by Ficoll-Histopaque density gradient centrifugation and cryopreserved in liquid nitrogen vapor phase. Purity and quantity of every magnetically sorted T cell population were checked by analytical flow cytometry. Each sorted fraction had its genomic DNA isolated and then quantified by UV absorbance on a Nanodrop 2000c.

Study-wide conclusions, independent of this receptor: Pairwise subsampling led to the expectation that sequencing depth would affect the degree of clonotype sharing among donors. Rarefaction of sorted-subset datasets indicated incomplete sequencing despite the large sequencing depth. Because the study included only a small number of donors, the genetic and exposure-history diversity represented was limited. Compared with non-shared clonotypes, clonotypes shared by all four sorted-subset donors had higher generation probabilities. Sharing across a handful of donors was observed for around 4.8% of naive CD4, about 4% of naive CD8, over 2% of memory CD4, and approximately 0.41% of memory CD8 clonotypes. Only blood was sampled, and tissue TCR repertoires likely differ from those in blood. Larger estimated clonotype richness was generally found for naive subsets than for memory subsets.

CDR1 and CDR2 are read off the germline V gene as KGHSH and LQKENI. The germline V and J ends show losses of 3 bases and 5 bases respectively, and no gene match explains 5 bases of the junction. The CDR3 goes from the cysteine to the phenylalanine over 15 residues. The DNA shown is the 45-base CDR3, in frame from base 1. Using the deep immunoSEQ assay, TCR CDR3 regions were amplified from genomic DNA by multiplex PCR. For each cell subset, the extracted genomic DNA was distributed evenly across all wells of several immunoSEQ 96-well plates, and each plate served as one replicate. For sorted subsets, roughly 0.2 ug genomic DNA, equal to approximately 30,000 T cell genomes, was loaded into each replicate PCR. Purified libraries were measured with a Qubit 3.0 fluorometer, size-checked on a Bioanalyzer 2100, and measured again with the KAPA Library Quantification kit. A separate single-read 150-cycle Illumina NextSeq 550 flow cell was used to sequence each immunoSEQ 96-well plate. The authors processed their data as follows. Because only junctional sequences without quality scores were contained in the immunoSEQ output, filtering matching that applied to full-length reads could not be performed. To assign V/J genes and CDR3, sequences were annotated against IMGT germline references using PyIR, a Python wrapper for IgBLAST v1.9. Reads with weak V/J assignments (E-value above 1e-6), missing CDR3, stop codons, out-of-frame junctions, or ambiguous translated residues were removed. V3J clonotypes were defined by identical inferred V gene, J gene, and CDR3 amino acid sequence. The percentage overlap between two repertoires was calculated by dividing the number of shared unique clonotypes by the size of the smaller repertoire. Richness of each repertoire was evaluated using RTK rarefaction, the Chao1 estimator, and Recon v2.1 estimates of unobserved clonotypes. Generation probabilities for all TCRbeta clonotypes obtained by the gDNA method from a handful of donors were computed using OLGA. In TCRdb, the immuneACCESS table is reduced to in-frame sequences with V and J assigned. These tables do not hold every clone; where another copy was compared, an unresolved V gene accounts for under half, and the others remain unexplained. D and trimming come from the DNA, and the V and J calls and clone size come from that table. This sample comprises some 2,000,000 clones, approximately 95% of them detected only once. The top ten clonotypes cover roughly 0.13% of the sample.

The chain couples TRBV18 to TRBJ2-7; 12 central nucleotides agree with TRBD1. This TCR was sampled from a man aged 18 to 35 in good health. The sample consisted of naive CD4+ T cells sorted from blood. The intended sense of this specimen's cell subset or site label: CD45RA+ positively selected. The nucleotide sequence is given as TGTGCCAGCTCACCGGGACAGGGGGCCTATGACGAGCAGTACTTC. Translated, it reads CASSPGQGAYDEQYF.